Below, 2 T cell receptor beta chains from the same sample are listed, as sequenced in a study of vaccination and CD4 T cells after COVID-19. TCRdb reprocessed the PCR reads via MiXCR and lists one record per CDR3 protein. This table holds fewer than 30,000 distinct CDR3 sequences, around 53% found once. The sequences come from CD4+ T cells from blood, collected before SARS-CoV-2 vaccination. These receptors were taken from a human donor who had recovered from COVID-19.

This clonotype was observed a few times. The V call is TRBV7-8, the J call TRBJ2-7; 10 bases fit TRBD1. V lost 5 bases to trimming and J lost 5 bases; unmatched junction nucleotides: 9. The CDR3 has 15 residues. Germline loops: CDR1 SGHVS, CDR2 FQNEAQ. CDR3 sequence (DNA): TGTGCCAGCAGCAGGCCGGGACAGGGGTCCCACGAGCAGTACTTC. Encoded protein: CASSRPGQGSHEQYF.

This clonotype was seen more than once but under ten times. The rearrangement joins TRBV6-1 to TRBJ1-5; 7 bases fit TRBD1. There are 15 residues in the CDR3. After removal of 4 bases from V and 0 bases from J, the junction contained 3 bases not matched to a gene. Germline CDR1 and CDR2: MNHNS and SASEGT. The CDR3 reads CASSVGQVSNQPQHF. The CDR3 region has the DNA TGTGCCAGCAGTGTTGGACAGGTTAGCAATCAGCCCCAGCATTTT.